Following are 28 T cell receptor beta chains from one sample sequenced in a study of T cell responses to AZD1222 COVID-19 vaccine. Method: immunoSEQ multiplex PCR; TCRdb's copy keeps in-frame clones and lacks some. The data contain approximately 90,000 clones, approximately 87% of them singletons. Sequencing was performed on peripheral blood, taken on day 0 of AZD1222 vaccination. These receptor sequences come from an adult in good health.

The CDR3 here is CASSLPPGQGTHEQYF. CDR3 coding DNA: TGTGCCAGCAGCTTGCCACCGGGACAGGGGACCCACGAGCAGTACTTC. The V call is TRBV28, the J call TRBJ2-7; 10 bases are a match to TRBD1. The V segment lost 6 bases and the J segment 5 bases; nucleotides outside the gene matches: 13. The CDR3 has 16 residues. Germline CDR1 reads MDHEN; CDR2 reads SYDVKM.

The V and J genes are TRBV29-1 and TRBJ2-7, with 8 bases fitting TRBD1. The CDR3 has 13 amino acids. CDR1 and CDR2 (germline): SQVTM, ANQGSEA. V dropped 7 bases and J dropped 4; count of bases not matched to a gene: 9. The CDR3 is CSASDRVGYEQYF. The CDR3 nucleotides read TGCAGCGCTTCGGACAGGGTGGGTTACGAGCAGTACTTC.

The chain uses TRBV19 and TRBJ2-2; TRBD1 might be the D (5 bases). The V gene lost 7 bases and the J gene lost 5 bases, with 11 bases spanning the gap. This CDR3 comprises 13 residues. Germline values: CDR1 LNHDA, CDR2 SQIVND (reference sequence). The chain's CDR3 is CASTRQLTGELFF. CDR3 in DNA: TGTGCCAGTACCCGACAGTTAACCGGGGAGCTGTTTTTT.

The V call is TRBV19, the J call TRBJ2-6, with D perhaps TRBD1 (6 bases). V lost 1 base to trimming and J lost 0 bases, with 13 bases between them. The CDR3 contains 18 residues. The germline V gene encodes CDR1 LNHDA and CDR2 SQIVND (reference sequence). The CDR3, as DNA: TGTGCCAGTAGTATAGGGGCCGGACAGAGCTCTGGGGCCAACGTCCTGACTTTC. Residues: CASSIGAGQSSGANVLTF.

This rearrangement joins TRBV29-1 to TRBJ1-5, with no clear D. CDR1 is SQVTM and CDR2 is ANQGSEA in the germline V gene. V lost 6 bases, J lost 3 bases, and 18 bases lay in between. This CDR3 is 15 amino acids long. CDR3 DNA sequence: TGCAGCGTCCCCTCCTCTGGTGGTCCCAATCAGCCCCAGCATTTT. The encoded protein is CSVPSSGGPNQPQHF. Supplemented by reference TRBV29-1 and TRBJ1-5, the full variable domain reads SAVISQKPSRDICQRGTSLTIQCQVDSQVTMMFWYRQQPGQSLTLIATANQGSEATYESGFVIDKFPISRPNLTFSTLTVSNMSPEDSSIYLCSVPSSGGPNQPQHFGDGTRLSIL.

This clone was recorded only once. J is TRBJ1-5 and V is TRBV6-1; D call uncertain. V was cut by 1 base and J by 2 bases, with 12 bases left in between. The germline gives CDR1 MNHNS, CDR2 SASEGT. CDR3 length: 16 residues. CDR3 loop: CASSEGGGGGNQPQHF. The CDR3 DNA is TGTGCCAGCAGTGAAGGGGGTGGCGGTGGCAATCAGCCCCAGCATTTT.

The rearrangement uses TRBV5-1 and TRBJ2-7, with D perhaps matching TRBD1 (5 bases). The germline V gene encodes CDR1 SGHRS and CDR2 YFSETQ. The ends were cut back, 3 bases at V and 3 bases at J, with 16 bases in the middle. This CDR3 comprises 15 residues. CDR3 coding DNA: TGCGCCAGCAGCTCTCAGGGATTCTGGGACTACGAGCAGTACTTC. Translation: CASSSQGFWDYEQYF.

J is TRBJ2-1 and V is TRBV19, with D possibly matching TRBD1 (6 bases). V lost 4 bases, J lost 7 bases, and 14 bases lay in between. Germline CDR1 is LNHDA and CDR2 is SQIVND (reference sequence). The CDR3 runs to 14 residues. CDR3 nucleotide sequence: TGTGCCAGTAGTAGAGTGGGACAAGGTAATGAGCAGTTCTTC. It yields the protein CASSRVGQGNEQFF.

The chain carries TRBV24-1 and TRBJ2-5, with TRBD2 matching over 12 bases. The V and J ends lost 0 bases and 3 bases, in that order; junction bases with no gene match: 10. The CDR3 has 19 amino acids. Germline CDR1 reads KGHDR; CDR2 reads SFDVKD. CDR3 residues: CATSDLGLAGTGGKETQYF. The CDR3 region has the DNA TGTGCCACCAGTGATTTGGGACTAGCGGGAACGGGAGGGAAAGAGACCCAGTACTTC.

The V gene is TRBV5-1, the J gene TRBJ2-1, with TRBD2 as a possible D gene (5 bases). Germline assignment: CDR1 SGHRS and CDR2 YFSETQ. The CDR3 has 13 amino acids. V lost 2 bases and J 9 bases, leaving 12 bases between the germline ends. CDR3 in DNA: TGCGCCAGCAGCTTCAGTTTGGCGGGTGAGCAGTTCTTC. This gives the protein CASSFSLAGEQFF.

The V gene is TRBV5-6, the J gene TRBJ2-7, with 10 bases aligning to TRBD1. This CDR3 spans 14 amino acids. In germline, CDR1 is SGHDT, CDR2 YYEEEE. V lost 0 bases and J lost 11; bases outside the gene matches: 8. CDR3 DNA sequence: TGTGCCAGCAGCTTGGGGGAGACAGGGGGCGTGAAGTACTTC. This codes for CASSLGETGGVKYF.

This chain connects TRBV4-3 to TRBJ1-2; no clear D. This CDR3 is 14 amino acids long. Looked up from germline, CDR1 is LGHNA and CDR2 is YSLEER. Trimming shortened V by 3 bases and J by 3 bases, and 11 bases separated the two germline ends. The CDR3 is CASSQPGRDYGYTF. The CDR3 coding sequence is TGCGCCAGCAGCCAGCCCGGCCGGGACTATGGCTACACCTTC.

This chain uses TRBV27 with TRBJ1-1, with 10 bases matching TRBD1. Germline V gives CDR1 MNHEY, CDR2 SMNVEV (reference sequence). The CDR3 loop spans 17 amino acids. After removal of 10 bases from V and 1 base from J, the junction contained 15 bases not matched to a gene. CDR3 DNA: TGTGCCACCATCTCCCGACAGGGGGCTTGGGGGAACACTGAAGCTTTCTTT. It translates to CATISRQGAWGNTEAFF.

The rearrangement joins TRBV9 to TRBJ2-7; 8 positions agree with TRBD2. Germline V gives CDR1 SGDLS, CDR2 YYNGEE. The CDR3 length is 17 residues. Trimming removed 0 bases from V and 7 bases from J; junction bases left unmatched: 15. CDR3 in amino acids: CASSVGDSGTRVREQYF. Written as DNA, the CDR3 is TGTGCCAGCAGCGTAGGGGATAGCGGGACCCGCGTTCGGGAGCAGTACTTC.

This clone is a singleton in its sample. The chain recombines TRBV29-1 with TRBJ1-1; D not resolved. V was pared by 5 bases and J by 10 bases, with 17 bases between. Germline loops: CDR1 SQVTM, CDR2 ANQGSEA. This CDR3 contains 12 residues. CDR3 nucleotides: TGCAGCGTTCGTTCGGACGGCCGAGGAGCTTTCTTT. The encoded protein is CSVRSDGRGAFF.

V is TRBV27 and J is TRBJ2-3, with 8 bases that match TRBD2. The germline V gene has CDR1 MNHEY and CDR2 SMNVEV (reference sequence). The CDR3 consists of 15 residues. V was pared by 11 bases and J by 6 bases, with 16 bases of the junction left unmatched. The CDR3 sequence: CASGGWAGGEDTQYF. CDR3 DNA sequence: TGTGCCTCCGGTGGATGGGCGGGGGGAGAGGATACGCAGTATTTT.

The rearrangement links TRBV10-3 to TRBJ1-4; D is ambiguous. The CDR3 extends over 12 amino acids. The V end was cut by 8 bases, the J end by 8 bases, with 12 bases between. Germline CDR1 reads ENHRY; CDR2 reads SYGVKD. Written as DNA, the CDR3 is TGTGCCATCCGAGACGAGGAGGAAAAACTGTTTTTT. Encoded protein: CAIRDEEEKLFF.

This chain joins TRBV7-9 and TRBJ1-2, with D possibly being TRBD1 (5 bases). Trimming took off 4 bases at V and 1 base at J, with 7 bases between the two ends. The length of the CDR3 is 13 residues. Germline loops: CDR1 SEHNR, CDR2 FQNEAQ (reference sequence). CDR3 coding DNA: TGTGCCAGCAGCTCTCAGGGTAACTATGGCTACACCTTC. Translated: CASSSQGNYGYTF.

The CDR3, as DNA: TGTGCCTGGGGGACAGCAGATAGCAATCAGCCCCAGCATTTT. This sequence encodes CAWGTADSNQPQHF. The V gene is TRBV30, the J gene TRBJ1-5, with 7 positions matching TRBD1. This CDR3 has 14 amino acids. V was clipped by 5 bases and J by 0 bases; unmatched bases: 4. The germline V gene encodes CDR1 GTSNPN and CDR2 SVGIG (reference sequence).

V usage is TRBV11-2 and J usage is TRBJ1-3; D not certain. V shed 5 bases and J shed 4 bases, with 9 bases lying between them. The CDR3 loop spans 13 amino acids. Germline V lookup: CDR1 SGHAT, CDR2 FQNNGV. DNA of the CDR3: TGTGCCAGCAGCCAGCCGGGGGGAAACACCATATATTTT. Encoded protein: CASSQPGGNTIYF.

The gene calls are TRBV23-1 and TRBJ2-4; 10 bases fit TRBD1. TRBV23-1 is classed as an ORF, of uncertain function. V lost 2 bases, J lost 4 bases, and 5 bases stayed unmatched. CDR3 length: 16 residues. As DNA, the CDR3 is TGCGCCAGCAGTCAAGGGACAGGGGTGATAAAAAACATTCAGTACTTC. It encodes CASSQGTGVIKNIQYF.

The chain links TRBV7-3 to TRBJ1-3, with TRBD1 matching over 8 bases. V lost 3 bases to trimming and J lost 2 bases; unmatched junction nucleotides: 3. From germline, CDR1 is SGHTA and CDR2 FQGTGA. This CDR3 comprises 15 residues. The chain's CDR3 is CASSLTGVAGNTIYF. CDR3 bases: TGTGCCAGCAGCTTGACAGGGGTGGCTGGAAACACCATATATTTT. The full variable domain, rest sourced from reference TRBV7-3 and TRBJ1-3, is GAGVSQTPSNKVTEKGKYVELRCDPISGHTALYWYRQSLGQGPEFLIYFQGTGAADDSGLPNDRFFAVRPEGSVSTLKIQRTERGDSAVYLCASSLTGVAGNTIYFGEGSWLTVV.

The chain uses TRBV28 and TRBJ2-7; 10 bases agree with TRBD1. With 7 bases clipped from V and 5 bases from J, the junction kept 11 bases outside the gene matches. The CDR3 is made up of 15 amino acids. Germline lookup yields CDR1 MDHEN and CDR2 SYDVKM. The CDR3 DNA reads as TGTGCCAGCACAGACTCCAGGGGACAGGGGCACGAGCAGTACTTC. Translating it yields CASTDSRGQGHEQYF. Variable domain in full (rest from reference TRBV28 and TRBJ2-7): DVKVTQSSRYLVKRTGEKVFLECVQDMDHENMFWYRQDPGLGLRLIYFSYDVKMKEKGDIPEGYSVSREKKERFSLILESASTNQTSMYLCASTDSRGQGHEQYFGPGTRLTVT.

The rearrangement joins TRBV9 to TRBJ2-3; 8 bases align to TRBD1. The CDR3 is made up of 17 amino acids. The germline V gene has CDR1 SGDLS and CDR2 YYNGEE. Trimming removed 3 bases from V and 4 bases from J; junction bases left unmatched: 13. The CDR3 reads CASSADWGRGLSDTQYF. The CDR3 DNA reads TGTGCCAGCAGCGCCGATTGGGGCAGGGGGCTGTCAGATACGCAGTATTTT.

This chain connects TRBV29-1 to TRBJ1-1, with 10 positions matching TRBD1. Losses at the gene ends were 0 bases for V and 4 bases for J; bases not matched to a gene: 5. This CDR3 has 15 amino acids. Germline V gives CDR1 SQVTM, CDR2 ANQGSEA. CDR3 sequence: CSVEEGQGLVTEAFF. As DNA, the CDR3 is TGCAGCGTTGAAGAGGGACAGGGGCTTGTCACTGAAGCTTTCTTT. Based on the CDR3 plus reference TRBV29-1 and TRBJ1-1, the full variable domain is SAVISQKPSRDICQRGTSLTIQCQVDSQVTMMFWYRQQPGQSLTLIATANQGSEATYESGFVIDKFPISRPNLTFSTLTVSNMSPEDSSIYLCSVEEGQGLVTEAFFGQGTRLTVV.

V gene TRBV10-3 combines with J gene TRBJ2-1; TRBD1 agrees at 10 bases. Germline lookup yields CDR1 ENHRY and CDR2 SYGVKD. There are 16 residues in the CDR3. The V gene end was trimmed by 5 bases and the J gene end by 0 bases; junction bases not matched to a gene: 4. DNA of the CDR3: TGTGCCATCAGTAAGACAGGGGGCGCCTCCTACAATGAGCAGTTCTTC. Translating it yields CAISKTGGASYNEQFF.

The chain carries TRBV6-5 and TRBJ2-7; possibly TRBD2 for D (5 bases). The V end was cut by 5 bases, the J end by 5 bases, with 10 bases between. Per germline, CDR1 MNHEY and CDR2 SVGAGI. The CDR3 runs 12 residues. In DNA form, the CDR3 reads TGTGCCAGCAGTCGGAGGTGGAACGAGCAGTACTTC. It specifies CASSRRWNEQYF.

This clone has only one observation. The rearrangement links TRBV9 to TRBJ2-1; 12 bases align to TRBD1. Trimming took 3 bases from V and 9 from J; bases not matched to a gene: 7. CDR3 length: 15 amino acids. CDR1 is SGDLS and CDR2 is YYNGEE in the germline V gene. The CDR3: CASSGLGTGGGEQFF. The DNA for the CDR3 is TGTGCCAGCAGCGGATTGGGGACAGGGGGCGGTGAGCAGTTCTTC.